This TCR beta chain emerged from a study of T-cell reconstitution after alpha-beta-depleted transplantation in children listed by TCRdb under 2016. Study-level background: T-cell immune reconstitution after TCRalphabeta/CD19-depleted allogeneic hematopoietic cell transplantation in children was quantitatively tracked in the study by means of TCR repertoire profiling. Study-wide conclusions, independent of this receptor: The high TCRbeta diversity at day 60 in some patients was ascribed to recipient T cells and intrathymic progenitors that had survived conditioning. Over subsequent months, a decline in hyperexpanded clone frequencies was noted, and after one year, T-cell counts and TCRbeta diversity were mostly ascribed to newly produced T cells. The apparently early recovery of alphabetaT-cell counts about two months after transplant reportedly depended on only several hundred rapidly expanded clones that came from non-depleted graft cells.

Germline trimming: 2 bases from V, 0 bases from J; junction bases outside gene matches: 5. The CDR1 and CDR2 encoded by the germline V gene are MGHRA and YSYEKL. The CDR3, cysteine through phenylalanine, is 16 amino acids long. Of all the DNA, just the CDR3 is kept, 48 bases in frame from base 1. Library generation was performed with PCR. These reads were obtained on an Illumina HiSeq 2500. TCR libraries were prepared with molecular barcoding, using unique molecular identifiers to normalize TCRbeta repertoire quantification. TCRdb reprocessed the public reads (quality trimming at Q25 with fastp, clone calling with MiXCR) and kept in-frame beta chains. Every distinct CDR3 protein forms one entry, paired with its most common genes and DNA. This sample is represented by roughly 500,000 distinct CDR3 sequences; 10% of them were singletons. The ten largest clones capture about 2% of the sample. The treatment or condition label on this specimen signifies: allogeneic hematopoietic cell transplantation with graft depleted of TCRalphabeta T cells and CD19 B cells. Transplant recipients were children who received TCRalphabeta/CD19-depleted allogeneic hematopoietic cell grafts.

The table lists this clonotype with many counts. This receptor's antigen is unknown. No much larger clone exists at a distance of one base, and base qualities are not known. The sequence was collected from a child under 10 years old with inherited bone marrow failure, due to receive a stem cell transplant. The sequencing used PBMCs, collected before TCRalphabeta/CD19-depleted stem cell transplant. This sequence uses TRBV4-1 and TRBJ2-7; TRBD1 aligns with 9 central bases. The CDR3 region: CASSQYGQGISYEQYF. The nucleotide sequence is given as TGCGCCAGCAGCCAATATGGACAGGGGATCTCCTACGAGCAGTACTTC.